This TCR beta chain comes out of a study of T cell responses to AZD1222 COVID-19 vaccine (dated by TCRdb to 2020 to 2023). Background on the whole study: A total of 233 trial participants underwent TCR sequencing, of whom roughly 210 received two doses of AZD1222 and about 25 received two doses of the MenACWY control vaccine. Trial participants were enrolled by age into subgroups of 18-55, 56-69 and 70-plus years, and around 150, 28 and 57 TCR-sequenced participants, respectively, were included in these subgroups. Points the paper makes about the study in general: The 56-69-year group was small, and its depth increase did not reach significance, likely because of low power. No day 14 peak-response samples were available, so repertoires were characterized only after the peak T cell response. Most participants were white British and females outnumbered males, and the authors suggested that clonal diversity may have been underestimated. Only five to seven AZD1222 recipients were SARS-CoV-2 seropositive at baseline, limiting conclusions about previously exposed vaccinees. CD4 TCRs associated with the vaccine covered the entire spike protein, and the dominant responses were in regions 160-218 and 743-854. Nearly half of unique spike-specific TCRs reportedly recognized epitopes outside regions mutated in the B.1.351 and B.1.1.7 variants. After two AZD1222 doses, spike-specific TCR breadth and depth were significantly higher than at day 0 and than in MenACWY recipients.

The sample's time point label, in plain terms: about 28 days (+/-7) after the second vaccine dose. Because spike-specific TCR depth and breadth did not differ between the two schedules, AZD1222 recipients who got a second dose at roughly 4 weeks were pooled with those who got a second dose at roughly 12 weeks. Samples from vaccinated people were obtained from the UK trials COV001 and COV002, which included a single-blind randomized controlled phase 2/3 trial of AZD1222 (ChAdOx1 nCoV-19) in healthy adults. For TCRbeta chain sequencing, PBMC samples were collected from trial participants at day 0 and at day 28 after the second dose. The CDR3 regions of human TCRbeta chains were analyzed by immunosequencing. The published analysis was carried out like this. Repertoire TCRs were matched against a reference library of SARS-CoV-2-specific TCRs generated with the MIRA antigen-specificity platform. Breadth was defined as the fraction of unique TCRs that were SARS-CoV-2-associated, and depth was defined as the fraction of total T cells that were SARS-CoV-2-associated. Each spike-specific TCR was assigned to its reactive spike region and to a CD4 or CD8 class using the MIRA data. Log10-transformed breadth and depth values were compared by one-way ANOVA with Sidak's multiple comparisons tests. This is the immuneACCESS table as TCRdb keeps it, with only in-frame sequences that have V and J called. A part of the clones is gone; compared with another copy, unresolved V genes explain less than half, and the rest is unexplained. V and J calls and clone size are as listed in that table; D and trimming were resolved from the DNA. The table for this sample lists about 180,000 clones; 88% of them were counted only once. Of the sample, approximately 10% is held by the ten largest clones.

Remarks on this clone: The target of this receptor is not known. Base qualities were left out, and no much larger clone turns up one base away.

At the junction V is shortened by 4 bases and J by 2 bases; bases outside the gene matches: 8. CDR1 and CDR2 were assigned from the germline V gene as SGHAT and FQNNGV. The CDR3 sequence holds 17 residues, the cysteine and phenylalanine included. CDR3 DNA only is kept here, 51 bases in frame from base 1. The source was peripheral blood, collected 28 days after the second AZD1222 dose. The V and J genes are TRBV11-2 and TRBJ2-1; TRBD1 fits 10 bases in the junction. The receptor was isolated from an adult who received the AZD1222 COVID-19 vaccine. CDR3 region: CASSSRTGGNTYNEQFF. The bases read TGTGCCAGCAGCTCGAGGACAGGGGGAAACACCTACAATGAGCAGTTCTTC.